This T cell receptor (beta chain) appears in the sequencing data of a study of blood T cell repertoires in COVID-19. Study-level background: Whether acute or convalescent, the COVID-19 samples came from the United States, Italy and Spain. PBMCs, B-cell-depleted T cells, or T cells were the source of the cDNA or gDNA that made up the material.

In the original processing: The assay estimated nucleated cells by amplifying reference gene primers. TCRdb's table, derived via immunoSEQ multiplex PCR, lists solely in-frame clones and lacks some. V and J calls and clone size are copied from that table; D and trimming were computed from the DNA. The sample has 150,000 to 180,000 clones, 75% to 80% seen once. The CDR3 runs 14 residues. Germline loops: CDR1 SGHNT, CDR2 YENEEA. V was cut by 1 base and J by 2 bases, with 8 bases left in between. The V gene is TRBV11-3, the J gene TRBJ2-5, with D maybe TRBD2 (6 bases). The receptor was isolated from an elderly man with acute or convalescent COVID-19. The sample consisted of peripheral blood. CDR3: CASSLAGVQETQYF. CDR3 nucleotides: TGTGCCAGCAGCTTAGCGGGGGTACAAGAGACCCAGTACTTC.